This T cell receptor beta chain appears in the sequencing data of a study of vaccination effects on CD4 cells after COVID-19. Generated by immunoSEQ multiplex PCR, the TCRdb table keeps only in-frame clones and is missing some. The sample yields 35,000 to 45,000 clones, approximately 80% seen once. This CDR3 is built from 13 residues. J gave up 9 bases and V 6 bases, and 6 bases lay outside the gene matches. Germline V gene sequence: CDR1 KGHSH, CDR2 LQKENI. Prior to sequencing, the ViraFEST assay stimulated PBMC with viral peptide pools, which expanded the antigen-specific CD4+ T cells. Culture proceeded for approximately 9 days, and CD4+ T cells were then isolated. Participants got two doses of BNT162b2 or mRNA-1273 vaccine. Details on this clone: The antigen is undetermined.

Sequencing used CD4+ T cells from PBMCs cultured with HCoV-NL63 spike peptides, obtained after COVID-19 vaccination. The rearrangement links TRBV18 to TRBJ1-1; the match to TRBD1 covers 11 bases. The receptor comes from a human donor who received a COVID-19 vaccine. Some clones in this sample may be carry-over from other donors' samples. CDR3 nucleotide sequence: TGTGCCAGCTCGCGGACAGGGGGCGAACAAGCTTTCTTT. Translated, it gives CASSRTGGEQAFF.